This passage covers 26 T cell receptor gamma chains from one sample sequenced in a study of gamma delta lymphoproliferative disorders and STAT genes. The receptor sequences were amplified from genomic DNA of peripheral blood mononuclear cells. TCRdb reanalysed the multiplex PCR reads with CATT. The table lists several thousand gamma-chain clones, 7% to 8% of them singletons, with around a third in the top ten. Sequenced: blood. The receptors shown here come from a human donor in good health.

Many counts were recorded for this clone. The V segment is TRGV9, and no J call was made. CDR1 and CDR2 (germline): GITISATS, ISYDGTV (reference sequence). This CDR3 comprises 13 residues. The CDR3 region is CALWEVQPIRELF. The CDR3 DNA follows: TGTGCCTTGTGGGAGGTGCAACCCATAAGAGAACTCTTT.

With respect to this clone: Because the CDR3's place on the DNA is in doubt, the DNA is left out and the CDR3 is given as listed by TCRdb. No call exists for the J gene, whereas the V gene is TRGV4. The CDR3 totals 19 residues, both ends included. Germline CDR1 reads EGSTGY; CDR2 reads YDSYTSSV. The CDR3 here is CATWDGPTGRNSLAVEQHF.

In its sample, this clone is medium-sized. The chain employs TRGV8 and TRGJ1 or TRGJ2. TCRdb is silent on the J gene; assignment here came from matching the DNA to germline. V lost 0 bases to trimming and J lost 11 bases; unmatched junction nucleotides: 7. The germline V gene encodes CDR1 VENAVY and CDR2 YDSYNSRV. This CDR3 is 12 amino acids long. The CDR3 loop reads CATWDRGFEKLF. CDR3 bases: TGTGCCACCTGGGATAGGGGGTTCGAGAAACTCTTT.

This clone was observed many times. The chain's CDR3 is CATWDPAYEKLF. The CDR3 DNA reads TGTGCCACCTGGGACCCGGCCTATGAGAAACTCTTT. The V call is TRGV2, the J call TRGJ1 or TRGJ2. TCRdb gives no J gene; it was assigned here by matching the DNA to germline. CDR3 size: 12 residues. The ends lost 3 bases at V and 11 bases at J; junction bases unmatched: 10. Germline V gives CDR1 EGSNGY, CDR2 YDSYNSKV.

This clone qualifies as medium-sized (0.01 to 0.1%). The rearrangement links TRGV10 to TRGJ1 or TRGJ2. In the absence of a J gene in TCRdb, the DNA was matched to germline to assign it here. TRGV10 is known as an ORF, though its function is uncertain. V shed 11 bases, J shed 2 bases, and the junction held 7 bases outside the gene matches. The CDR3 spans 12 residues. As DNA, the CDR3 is TGTGCTGCGCGTCGGGATTATTATAAGAAACTCTTT. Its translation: CAARRDYYKKLF.

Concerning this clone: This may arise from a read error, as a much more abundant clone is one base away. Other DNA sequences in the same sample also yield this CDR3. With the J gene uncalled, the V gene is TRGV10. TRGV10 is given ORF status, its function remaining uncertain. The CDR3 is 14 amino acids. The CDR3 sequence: CAAWEPMNYYKKLF. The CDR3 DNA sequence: TGTGCTGCGTGGGAACCGATGAATTATTATAAGAAACTTTTT.

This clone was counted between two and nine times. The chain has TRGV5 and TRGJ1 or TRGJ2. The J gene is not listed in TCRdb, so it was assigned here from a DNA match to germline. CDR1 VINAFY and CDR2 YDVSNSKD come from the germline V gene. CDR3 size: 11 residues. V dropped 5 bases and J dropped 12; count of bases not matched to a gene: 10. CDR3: CATWVGVRKLF. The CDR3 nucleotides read TGTGCCACCTGGGTGGGAGTGAGGAAACTCTTT.

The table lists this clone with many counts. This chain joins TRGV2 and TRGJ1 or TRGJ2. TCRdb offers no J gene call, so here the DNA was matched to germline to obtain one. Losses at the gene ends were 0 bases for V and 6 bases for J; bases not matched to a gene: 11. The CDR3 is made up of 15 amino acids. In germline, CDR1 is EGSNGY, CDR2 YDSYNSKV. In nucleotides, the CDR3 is TGTGCCACCTGGGACGGGCCGGAGAGTGGTTATAAGAAACTCTTT. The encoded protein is CATWDGPESGYKKLF.

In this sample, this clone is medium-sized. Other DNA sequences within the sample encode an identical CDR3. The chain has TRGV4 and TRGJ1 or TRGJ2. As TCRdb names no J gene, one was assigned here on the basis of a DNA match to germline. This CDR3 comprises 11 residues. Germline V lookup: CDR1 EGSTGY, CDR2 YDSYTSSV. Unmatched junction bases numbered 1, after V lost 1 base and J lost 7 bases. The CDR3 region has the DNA TGTGCCACCTGGGATGGATATAAGAAACTCTTT. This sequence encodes CATWDGYKKLF.

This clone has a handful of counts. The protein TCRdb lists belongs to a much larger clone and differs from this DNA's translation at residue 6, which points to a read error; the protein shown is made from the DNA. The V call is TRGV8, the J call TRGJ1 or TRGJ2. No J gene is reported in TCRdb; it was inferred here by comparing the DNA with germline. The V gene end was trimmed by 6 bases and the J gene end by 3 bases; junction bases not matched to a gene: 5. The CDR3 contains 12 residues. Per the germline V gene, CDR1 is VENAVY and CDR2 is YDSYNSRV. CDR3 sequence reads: CATWKCYYKKLF. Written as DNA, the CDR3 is TGTGCCACCTGGAAATGTTATTATAAGAAACTCTTT.

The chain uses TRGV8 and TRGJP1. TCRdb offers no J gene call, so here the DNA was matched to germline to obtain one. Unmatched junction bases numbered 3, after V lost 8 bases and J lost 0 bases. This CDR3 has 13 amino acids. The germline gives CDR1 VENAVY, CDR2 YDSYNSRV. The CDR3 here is CATFYTTGWFKIF. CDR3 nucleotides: TGTGCCACCTTTTATACCACTGGTTGGTTCAAGATATTT.

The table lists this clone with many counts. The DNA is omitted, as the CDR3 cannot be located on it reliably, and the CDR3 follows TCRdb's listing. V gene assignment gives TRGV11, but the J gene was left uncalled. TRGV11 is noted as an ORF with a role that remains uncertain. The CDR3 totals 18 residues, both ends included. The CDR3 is CTTVPAGFKVPNYYKKLF.

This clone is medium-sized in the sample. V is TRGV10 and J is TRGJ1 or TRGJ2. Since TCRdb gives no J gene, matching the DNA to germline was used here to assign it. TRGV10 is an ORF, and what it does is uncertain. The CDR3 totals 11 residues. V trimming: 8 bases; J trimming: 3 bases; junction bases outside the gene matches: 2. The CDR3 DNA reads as TGTGCTGCGTGGCTTTATTATAAGAAACTCTTT. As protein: CAAWLYYKKLF.

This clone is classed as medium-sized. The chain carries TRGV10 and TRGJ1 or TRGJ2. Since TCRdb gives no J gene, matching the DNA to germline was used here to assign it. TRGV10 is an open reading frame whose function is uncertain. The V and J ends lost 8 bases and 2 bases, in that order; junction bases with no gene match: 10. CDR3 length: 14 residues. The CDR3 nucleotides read TGTGCTGCGTGGGAAGTTCGGGATTATTATAAGAAACTCTTT. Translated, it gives CAAWEVRDYYKKLF.

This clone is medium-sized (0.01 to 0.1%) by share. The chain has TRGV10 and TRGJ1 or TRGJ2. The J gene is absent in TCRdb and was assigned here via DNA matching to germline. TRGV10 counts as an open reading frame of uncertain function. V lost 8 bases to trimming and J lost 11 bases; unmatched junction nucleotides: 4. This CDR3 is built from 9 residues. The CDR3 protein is CAAWVEKLF. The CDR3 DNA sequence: TGTGCTGCGTGGGTTGAGAAACTCTTT.

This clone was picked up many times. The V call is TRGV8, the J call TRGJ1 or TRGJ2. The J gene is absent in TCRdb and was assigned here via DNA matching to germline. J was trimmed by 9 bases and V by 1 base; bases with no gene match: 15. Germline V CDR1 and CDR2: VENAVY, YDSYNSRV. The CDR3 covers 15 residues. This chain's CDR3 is CATWDSGTPTIKKLF. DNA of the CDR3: TGTGCCACCTGGGATAGTGGGACCCCCACAATTAAGAAACTCTTT.

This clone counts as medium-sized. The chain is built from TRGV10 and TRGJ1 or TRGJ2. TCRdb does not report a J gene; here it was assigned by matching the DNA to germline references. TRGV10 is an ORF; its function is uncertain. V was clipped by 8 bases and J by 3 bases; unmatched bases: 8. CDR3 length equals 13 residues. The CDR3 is CAAWALLYYKKLF. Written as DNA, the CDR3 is TGTGCTGCGTGGGCCCTACTTTATTATAAGAAACTCTTT.

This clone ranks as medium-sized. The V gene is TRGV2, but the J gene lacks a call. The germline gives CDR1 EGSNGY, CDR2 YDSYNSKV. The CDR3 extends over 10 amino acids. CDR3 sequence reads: CATWDGPTLF. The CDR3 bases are TGTGCCACCTGGGACGGGCCTACCCTCTTT.

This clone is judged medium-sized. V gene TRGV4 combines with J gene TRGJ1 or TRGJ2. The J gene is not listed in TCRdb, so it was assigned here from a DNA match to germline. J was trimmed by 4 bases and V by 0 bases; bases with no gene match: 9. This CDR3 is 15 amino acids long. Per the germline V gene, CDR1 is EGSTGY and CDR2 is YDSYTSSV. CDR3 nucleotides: TGTGCCACCTGGGATGGGTGGTCTGCGTATTATAAGAAACTCTTT. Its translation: CATWDGWSAYYKKLF.

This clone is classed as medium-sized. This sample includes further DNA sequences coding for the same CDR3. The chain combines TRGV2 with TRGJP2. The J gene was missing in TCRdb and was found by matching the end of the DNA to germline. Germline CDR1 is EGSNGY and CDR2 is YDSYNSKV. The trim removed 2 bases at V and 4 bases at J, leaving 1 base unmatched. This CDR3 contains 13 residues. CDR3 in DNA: TGTGCCACCTGGGACGATAGTGATTGGATCAAGACGTTT. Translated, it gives CATWDDSDWIKTF.

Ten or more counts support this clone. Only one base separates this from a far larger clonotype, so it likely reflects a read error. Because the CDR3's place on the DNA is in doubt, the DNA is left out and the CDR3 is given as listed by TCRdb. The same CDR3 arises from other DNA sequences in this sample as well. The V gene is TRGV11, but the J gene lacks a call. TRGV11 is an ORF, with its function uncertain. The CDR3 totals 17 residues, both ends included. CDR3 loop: CTTVPVRSSQGGFKKLF.

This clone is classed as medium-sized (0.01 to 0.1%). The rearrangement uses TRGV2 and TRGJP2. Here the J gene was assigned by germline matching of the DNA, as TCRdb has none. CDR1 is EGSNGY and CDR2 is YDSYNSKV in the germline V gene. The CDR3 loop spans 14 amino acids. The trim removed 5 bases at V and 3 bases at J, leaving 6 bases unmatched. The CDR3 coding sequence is TGTGCCACCTGGGCCCCCCGTAGTGATTGGATCAAGACGTTT. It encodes CATWAPRSDWIKTF.

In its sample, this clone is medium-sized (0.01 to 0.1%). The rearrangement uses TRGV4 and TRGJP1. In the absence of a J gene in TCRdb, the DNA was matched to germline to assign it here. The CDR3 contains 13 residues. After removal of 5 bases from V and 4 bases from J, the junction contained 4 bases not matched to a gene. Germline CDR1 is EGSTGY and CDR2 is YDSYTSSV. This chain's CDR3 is CATWGYTGWFKIF. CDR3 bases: TGTGCCACCTGGGGATACACTGGTTGGTTCAAGATATTT.

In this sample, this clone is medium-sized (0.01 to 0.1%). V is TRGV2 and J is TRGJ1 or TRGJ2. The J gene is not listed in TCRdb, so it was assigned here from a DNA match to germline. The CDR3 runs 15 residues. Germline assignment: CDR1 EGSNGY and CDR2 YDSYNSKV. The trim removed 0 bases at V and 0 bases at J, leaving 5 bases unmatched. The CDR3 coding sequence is TGTGCCACCTGGGACGGGGCACCGAATTATTATAAGAAACTCTTT. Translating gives CATWDGAPNYYKKLF.

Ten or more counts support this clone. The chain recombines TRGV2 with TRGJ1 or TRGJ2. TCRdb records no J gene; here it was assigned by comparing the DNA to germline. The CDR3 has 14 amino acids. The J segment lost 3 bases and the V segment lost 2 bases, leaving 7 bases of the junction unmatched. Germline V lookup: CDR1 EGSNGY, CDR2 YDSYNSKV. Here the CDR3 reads CATWDVARYYKKLF. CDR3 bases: TGTGCCACCTGGGACGTCGCCCGTTATTATAAGAAACTCTTT.

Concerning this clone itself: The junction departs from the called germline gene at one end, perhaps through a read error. CDR3 coding DNA: TGCGCGGGCGACCCGAATTATTATAAGAAACTCTTT. Its translation is CAGDPNYYKKLF. The V call is TRGV10, the J call TRGJ1 or TRGJ2. Germline matching of the DNA provided the J gene here, since TCRdb leaves it blank. TRGV10 is filed as an ORF, its function uncertain. The CDR3 is 12 residues long.